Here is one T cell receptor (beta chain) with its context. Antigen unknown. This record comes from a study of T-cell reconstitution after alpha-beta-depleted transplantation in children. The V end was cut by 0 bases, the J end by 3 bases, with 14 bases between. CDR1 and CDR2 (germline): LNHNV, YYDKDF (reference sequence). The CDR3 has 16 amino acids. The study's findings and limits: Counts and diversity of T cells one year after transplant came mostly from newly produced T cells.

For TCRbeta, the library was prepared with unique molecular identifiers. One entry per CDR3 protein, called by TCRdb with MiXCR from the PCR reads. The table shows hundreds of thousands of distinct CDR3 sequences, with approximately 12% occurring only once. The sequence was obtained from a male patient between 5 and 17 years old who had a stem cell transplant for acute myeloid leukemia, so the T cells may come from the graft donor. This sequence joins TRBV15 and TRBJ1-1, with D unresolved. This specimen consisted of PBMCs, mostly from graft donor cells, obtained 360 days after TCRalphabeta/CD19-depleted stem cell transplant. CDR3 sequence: CATSRDPGGSDTEAFF. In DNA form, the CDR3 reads TGTGCCACCAGCAGAGATCCTGGAGGGTCGGACACTGAAGCTTTCTTT.